This passage covers 17 T cell receptor beta chains from one sample sequenced in a study of OX40 agonist ivuxolimab in advanced cancers. The protocol was immunoSEQ multiplex PCR, while the TCRdb copy is restricted to in-frame clones and leaves out a portion. The repertoire holds 65,000 or so clones, with around 90% as singletons. This material consisted of CD4+ or CD8+ T cells sorted from blood, taken in a trial of the OX40 agonist ivuxolimab. Receptor source: an adult with an advanced solid tumor such as melanoma, head and neck, liver or kidney cancer.

The chain has TRBV7-3 and TRBJ2-2; 7 bases are shared with TRBD1. CDR3 size: 16 residues. With 2 bases clipped from V and 0 bases from J, the junction kept 3 bases outside the gene matches. Germline V CDR1 and CDR2: SGHTA, FQGTGA. CDR3 nucleotides: TGTGCCAGCAGCTTAGCCGGGACAGCGAACACCGGGGAGCTGTTTTTT. This codes for CASSLAGTANTGELFF.

This CDR3 is CASREQGATGELFF. In DNA form, the CDR3 reads TGTGCCAGCAGGGAACAGGGGGCCACCGGGGAGCTGTTTTTT. The chain uses TRBV7-9 and TRBJ2-2; TRBD1 matches at 9 bases. Germline V gives CDR1 SEHNR, CDR2 FQNEAQ (reference sequence). After removal of 6 bases from V and 4 bases from J, the junction contained 3 bases not matched to a gene. The CDR3 loop spans 14 amino acids.

The chain couples TRBV4-3 to TRBJ2-4; D is perhaps TRBD2 (7 bases). Trimming took off 5 bases at V and 0 bases at J, with 14 bases between the two ends. CDR3 size: 16 residues. Germline V gene sequence: CDR1 LGHNA, CDR2 YSLEER. In nucleotides, the CDR3 is TGCGCCAGCAGCTCAGGGGCGGGAGTAGCCAAAAACATTCAGTACTTC. Encoded protein: CASSSGAGVAKNIQYF.

The chain couples TRBV4-2 to TRBJ2-1; 13 bases agree with TRBD2. CDR1 and CDR2 from the germline V gene are LGHNA and YNFKEQ. This CDR3 comprises 17 residues. The J segment lost 0 bases and the V segment lost 1 base, leaving 0 bases of the junction unmatched. The CDR3 bases are TGTGCCAGCAGCCAAGGGACTAGCGGGGGCTCCTACAATGAGCAGTTCTTC. It specifies CASSQGTSGGSYNEQFF.

The chain employs TRBV6-5 and TRBJ2-7, with D possibly being TRBD2 (5 bases). V was shortened by 6 bases and J by 2 bases, with 11 bases between the two germline ends. The CDR3 is made up of 13 amino acids. The germline V gene encodes CDR1 MNHEY and CDR2 SVGAGI. The CDR3 DNA reads as TGTGCCAGCAGATTCTCCGGGACCTACGAGCAGTACTTC. The encoded protein is CASRFSGTYEQYF.

In nucleotides, the CDR3 is TGTGCCACCAGCAGAGATAGCGGGGGAACCGGGGAGCTGTTTTTT. This sequence encodes CATSRDSGGTGELFF. The V gene is TRBV15, the J gene TRBJ2-2; 9 bases fit TRBD2. Per germline, CDR1 LNHNV and CDR2 YYDKDF (reference sequence). V lost 0 bases to trimming and J lost 5 bases; unmatched junction nucleotides: 1. The CDR3 has 15 amino acids.

In this sample, this clone turned up a few times. The rearrangement uses TRBV5-4 and TRBJ2-7; 8 bases align to TRBD2. The CDR3 loop spans 17 amino acids. CDR1 is SGHNT, CDR2 YYREEE, per germline (reference sequence). Losses at the gene ends were 0 bases for V and 6 bases for J; bases not matched to a gene: 14. The CDR3 spells CASSLDPGGGQTGEQYF. The CDR3 DNA sequence: TGTGCCAGCAGCTTGGACCCCGGGGGGGGACAAACAGGCGAGCAGTACTTC.

The rearrangement joins TRBV11-2 to TRBJ1-1; D remains ambiguous. The CDR3 is 12 amino acids. CDR1 and CDR2 from the germline V gene are SGHAT and FQNNGV. Trimming stripped 2 bases from V and 8 bases from J, with 9 bases between. CDR3 sequence (DNA): TGTGCCAGCAGCTTATATCCGTCAGAAGCTTTCTTT. This encodes CASSLYPSEAFF.

The chain carries TRBV6-5 and TRBJ1-3; D is ambiguous. V was trimmed by 5 bases and J by 9 bases, leaving 17 bases between them. The CDR3 runs 14 residues. Germline lookup yields CDR1 MNHEY and CDR2 SVGAGI. The CDR3 region has the DNA TGTGCCAGCAGTGAAAGGACCGGACCGGCCACCATATATTTT. This codes for CASSERTGPATIYF.

The chain recombines TRBV29-1 with TRBJ1-5; 10 bases line up with TRBD1. The CDR3 loop spans 14 amino acids. V shed 6 bases, J shed 2 bases, and the junction held 4 bases outside the gene matches. CDR1 and CDR2 from the germline V gene are SQVTM and ANQGSEA. CDR3 amino acids: CSVSGTGGNQPQHF. CDR3 DNA: TGCAGCGTCTCCGGGACAGGGGGCAATCAGCCCCAGCATTTT.

The rearrangement links TRBV7-3 to TRBJ2-1, with a weak D call TRBD2 (6 bases). Trimming took 5 bases from V and 6 from J, leaving 14 bases between them. Germline V lookup: CDR1 SGHTA, CDR2 FQGTGA. CDR3 length equals 14 residues. In nucleotides, the CDR3 is TGTGCCAGCAGCCCCGGACTATACCTCAATGAGCAGTTCTTC. Protein sequence: CASSPGLYLNEQFF.

The chain employs TRBV6-4 and TRBJ2-1; D ambiguous. There are 12 residues in the CDR3. With 0 bases removed from V and 7 bases from J, the gap between germline ends came to 4 bases. The germline CDR1 and CDR2 sequences are MRHNA and SNTAGT. The CDR3 bases are TGTGCCAGCAGTGACTCGGGGAATGAGCAGTTCTTC. Translating gives CASSDSGNEQFF.

This clone appeared a single time. The J gene is TRBJ1-2, the V gene TRBV7-2; D gene ambiguous. In germline, CDR1 is SGHTA, CDR2 FQGNSA. V lost 3 bases and J lost 4, with 6 bases in between. The CDR3 runs to 12 residues. The CDR3 region is CASSLGGYGYTF. CDR3 coding DNA: TGTGCCAGCAGCTTGGGAGGCTATGGCTACACCTTC.

V and J are TRBV11-3 and TRBJ1-1; D gene ambiguous. The CDR3 has 14 amino acids. V dropped 1 base and J dropped 1 base, with 7 bases sitting between them. Germline CDR1 reads SGHNT; CDR2 reads YENEEA. The CDR3 spells CASSLGASNTEAFF. CDR3 bases: TGTGCCAGCAGCTTAGGAGCGTCGAACACTGAAGCTTTCTTT.

The gene calls are TRBV7-8 and TRBJ1-4, with D hard to call. The CDR3 totals 14 residues. Germline V gene sequence: CDR1 SGHVS, CDR2 FQNEAQ. Trimming removed 2 bases from V and 8 bases from J, with 12 bases in between. The CDR3 region is CASSLQPRREKLFF. The CDR3 nucleotides are TGTGCCAGCAGCTTACAACCGAGGCGAGAAAAACTGTTTTTT.

The V and J genes are TRBV19 and TRBJ2-2; TRBD2 agrees at 9 bases. V was clipped by 5 bases and J by 6 bases; unmatched bases: 7. Germline lookup yields CDR1 LNHDA and CDR2 SQIVND (reference sequence). This CDR3 has 15 residues. The CDR3 is CASSQPAGGPGELFF. The DNA for the CDR3 is TGTGCCAGTAGTCAGCCAGCGGGAGGTCCCGGGGAGCTGTTTTTT.

J is TRBJ1-1 and V is TRBV11-2; no definite D call. CDR1 and CDR2 (germline): SGHAT, FQNNGV. This CDR3 has 12 amino acids. Between the trimmed V and J ends, which lost 9 bases and 1 base, there was a span of 9 bases. The CDR3 coding sequence is TGTGCCAGTAATCCCCAGAACACTGAAGCTTTCTTT. Its translation is CASNPQNTEAFF.